This T cell receptor (beta chain) emerged from a study of beta chain features in type 1 diabetes. Overall study context: Patients did not differ from healthy donors in age, gender or cell yield. Findings and caveats of the study: Sequencing used cDNA, and cells with high TCR expression could therefore be over-represented. The VDJ junctions of type 1 diabetes patients carried fewer insertions and more deletions. Relative to healthy donors, patients appeared to have naive, central memory and Treg TCRB repertoires that were more similar. Researchers report that Type 1 diabetes patients had moderately but significantly shorter TCRB CDR3s across all four CD4+ subsets.

The investigators reverse transcribed all of the isolated RNA, so they sequenced expressed TCRB transcripts. Clones were read by immunoSEQ multiplex PCR, and TCRdb kept only the in-frame ones, dropping some. The sample has approximately 250,000 clones, approximately 25% seen once. This CDR3 spans 15 amino acids. Per the germline V gene, CDR1 is SGHNT and CDR2 is YYREEE (reference sequence). Losses at the gene ends were 4 bases for V and 4 bases for J; bases not matched to a gene: 6. As for this clone: The antigen is not known.

The sequenced sample consisted of naive CD4+ T cells from blood. The sequence came from a woman aged 25-40 years with type 1 diabetes. The chain employs TRBV5-4 and TRBJ2-2, with TRBD2 matching 8 bases. CDR3 nucleotide sequence: TGTGCCAGCAGCAAGAGCGGGAGAGGCACCGGGGAGCTGTTTTTT. This sequence encodes CASSKSGRGTGELFF.